The clone carrying this T cell receptor beta chain has just a few counts. What it binds is unknown. A second about 6 to 11 cycle PCR used barcoded and J-beta primers. TCRdb re-derived calls from the 5' RACE reads in MiXCR, one entry per CDR3 protein. Of approximately 1,000,000 distinct CDR3 sequences in the sample, around 45% were seen once. This sample is part of a study of blood T cells in healthy people across ages. Study conclusions and caveats: The study found TCR beta diversity correlated strongly with naive T cell percentage.

CDR3 length: 14 residues. CDR1 is DFQATT and CDR2 is SNEGSKA in the germline V gene (reference sequence). Trimming took 6 bases from V and 3 from J; bases not matched to a gene: 8. Sequencing input: blood. This TCR derives from a woman aged 55-69 years in good health. The chain recombines TRBV20-1 with TRBJ2-7; 10 nucleotides agree with TRBD2. As DNA, the CDR3 is TGCAGTGCACCTCTAGCGGGAGATCGCTACGAGCAGTACTTC. Amino acid sequence: CSAPLAGDRYEQYF.